A single sample is the source of the 3 T cell receptor beta chains below, sequenced in a study of cytomegalovirus exposure and HLA in healthy donors. The study ran its PCR with 60 Vbeta and 13 Jbeta primers. Assay used: immunoSEQ multiplex PCR; TCRdb lists only in-frame clones, some missing. The sample includes 200,000 or so clones, 85% to 90% of them seen just once. The sample taken for sequencing was PBMCs. The receptors derive from a human donor in good health.

J is TRBJ2-7 and V is TRBV10-2, with 12 bases matching TRBD2. The CDR3 runs 13 residues. V lost 10 bases to trimming and J lost 5 bases; unmatched junction nucleotides: 6. The germline V gene has CDR1 WSHSY and CDR2 SAAADI. The chain's CDR3 is CATRTSGMNEQYF. The CDR3 region has the DNA TGCGCCACCCGGACTAGCGGGATGAACGAGCAGTACTTC.

The chain links TRBV18 to TRBJ2-2; maybe TRBD1 (6 bases). Germline CDR1 is KGHSH and CDR2 is LQKENI. The CDR3 covers 17 residues. Deletions cut 6 bases from V and 2 bases from J, with 19 bases between. The CDR3 DNA reads TGTGCCAGCTCTTCTACAGGGCCCCCTTTTAACACCGGGGAGCTGTTTTTT. Amino acids: CASSSTGPPFNTGELFF.

The chain uses TRBV19 and TRBJ2-7; the D gene is possibly TRBD2 (5 bases). The CDR3 loop spans 14 amino acids. V was cut by 6 bases and J by 1 base, with 13 bases left in between. The V gene's germline CDR1 is LNHDA and CDR2 SQIVND (reference sequence). Here the CDR3 DNA reads TGTGCCAGTAGCGGGGAAATGGGATCCTACGAGCAGTACTTC. Amino acids: CASSGEMGSYEQYF.